These 21 T cell receptor beta chains were sequenced from one sample in a study of blood T cell repertoires in COVID-19. TCRdb's copy holds only in-frame clones and misses some; the assay was immunoSEQ multiplex PCR. Of about 71,000 clones listed, about nine tenths were seen once; the top ten hold roughly 2%. Sequenced: peripheral blood. The receptors here all came from a man younger than 40 with acute or convalescent COVID-19.

V is TRBV10-3 and J is TRBJ2-5; D is possibly TRBD1 (6 bases). Deletions cut 4 bases from V and 4 bases from J, with 10 bases between. The CDR3 is made up of 13 amino acids. Per germline, CDR1 ENHRY and CDR2 SYGVKD. CDR3 DNA sequence: TGTGCCATCAGTGGAACAGGGCGAGAGACCCAGTACTTC. Protein product: CAISGTGRETQYF.

This chain uses TRBV4-1 with TRBJ1-1; no reliable D call. Looked up from germline, CDR1 is MGHRA and CDR2 is YSYEKL. The CDR3 covers 15 residues. V gave up 3 bases and J gave up 0 bases, with 11 bases separating them. The CDR3 sequence is CASSQASQMNTEAFF. The CDR3 nucleotides are TGCGCCAGCAGCCAGGCCTCCCAAATGAACACTGAAGCTTTCTTT.

This chain uses TRBV29-1 with TRBJ1-5; no clear D. V was clipped by 7 bases and J by 3 bases, with 13 bases between them. Looked up from germline, CDR1 is SQVTM and CDR2 is ANQGSEA. The CDR3 covers 13 residues. CDR3 in amino acids: CSAALEFNQPQHF. DNA of the CDR3: TGCAGCGCCGCTTTAGAGTTCAATCAGCCCCAGCATTTT.

The V call is TRBV5-1, the J call TRBJ1-6, with D unresolved. Trimming took off 5 bases at V and 5 bases at J, with 11 bases between the two ends. This CDR3 is 14 amino acids long. Germline lookup yields CDR1 SGHRS and CDR2 YFSETQ. The CDR3 here is CASRETLDNSPLHF. The CDR3 DNA reads as TGCGCCAGCAGGGAAACCCTAGATAATTCACCCCTCCACTTT. Variable domain in full (rest from reference TRBV5-1 and TRBJ1-6): KAGVTQTPRYLIKTRGQQVTLSCSPISGHRSVSWYQQTPGQGLQFLFEYFSETQRNKGNFPGRFSGRQFSNSRSEMNVSTLELGDSALYLCASRETLDNSPLHFGNGTRLTVT.

The chain carries TRBV27 and TRBJ2-7, with D possibly TRBD1 on 6 matching bases. Germline CDR1 is MNHEY and CDR2 is SMNVEV (reference sequence). Trimming removed 6 bases at V and 5 bases at J, with 20 bases between. The CDR3 is made up of 15 amino acids. The CDR3 reads CASSLNSAGEDEQYF. DNA of the CDR3: TGTGCCAGCAGCCTAAATTCCGCAGGGGAAGACGAGCAGTACTTC.

This clone was picked up a small number of times. The V gene is TRBV15, the J gene TRBJ2-1; tentative D call: TRBD2 (6 bases). The CDR3 length is 14 residues. Germline CDR1 is LNHNV and CDR2 is YYDKDF (reference sequence). V was trimmed by 5 bases and J by 7 bases, leaving 15 bases between them. In DNA form, the CDR3 reads TGTGCCACCAGCGGCGGGGCCTTATTAAATGAGCAGTTCTTC. Amino acid sequence: CATSGGALLNEQFF.

The chain has TRBV5-1 and TRBJ1-1, with a possible D match to TRBD1 (6 bases). V was cut by 2 bases and J by 1 base, with 12 bases left in between. This CDR3 is built from 15 residues. Germline CDR1 and CDR2: SGHRS and YFSETQ. The CDR3 DNA reads as TGCGCCAGCAGCTTAGGGGGTAATTGGAACACTGAAGCTTTCTTT. Protein: CASSLGGNWNTEAFF.

This chain connects TRBV5-1 to TRBJ1-3, with TRBD1 matching 7 bases. From germline, CDR1 is SGHRS and CDR2 YFSETQ. J gave up 0 bases and V 4 bases, and 4 bases lay outside the gene matches. The CDR3 covers 15 residues. CDR3: CASSITGVSGNTIYF. As DNA, the CDR3 is TGCGCCAGCAGCATTACAGGGGTCTCTGGAAACACCATATATTTT.

This clone was observed a few times. This chain connects TRBV4-1 to TRBJ2-2; a weak D match, TRBD1 (6 bases). From germline, CDR1 is MGHRA and CDR2 YSYEKL. V lost 3 bases and J 1 base, leaving 15 bases between the germline ends. This CDR3 region has 17 residues. The CDR3 here is CASSQYGSGQNTGELFF. CDR3 nucleotide sequence: TGCGCCAGCAGCCAGTACGGCTCGGGACAGAACACCGGGGAGCTGTTTTTT.

The V call is TRBV7-7, the J call TRBJ1-3; possibly TRBD1 for D (6 bases). The CDR3 is made up of 14 amino acids. The germline gives CDR1 SSHAT, CDR2 FNYEAQ (reference sequence). The CDR3 DNA reads TGTGCTGTCTCAGGGGAGCCGCGAGGAAACACCATATATTTT. Protein sequence: CAVSGEPRGNTIYF.

This chain joins TRBV5-6 and TRBJ2-2, with D perhaps matching TRBD2 (5 bases). The CDR3 is 18 amino acids. Deletions cut 6 bases from V and 4 bases from J, with 25 bases between. Germline V CDR1 and CDR2: SGHDT, YYEEEE. In DNA, the CDR3 is TGTGCCAGCACCTCTTTTCTGTACGAGGGAAGTACCACCGGGGAGCTGTTTTTT. Translated: CASTSFLYEGSTTGELFF.

This clone was picked up one time. The same CDR3 is also encoded by other DNA sequences in this sample. The gene calls are TRBV5-1 and TRBJ2-7; possibly TRBD1 for D (5 bases). The CDR3 length is 15 residues. V was clipped by 1 base and J by 0 bases, with 11 bases between them. From germline, CDR1 is SGHRS and CDR2 YFSETQ. The CDR3 loop reads CASSLTGLNSYEQYF. CDR3 nucleotide sequence: TGCGCCAGCAGCTTGACAGGCTTAAACTCCTACGAGCAGTACTTC.

The chain carries TRBV2 and TRBJ1-2, with D hard to call. The CDR3 contains 14 residues. Germline-derived CDR1 and CDR2 are SNHLY and FYNNEI. The germline V and J ends were trimmed by 0 bases and 4 bases, with 9 bases remaining between them. The CDR3 nucleotides are TGTGCCAGCAGTGAAGCGAGAGAGTTCTATGGCTACACCTTC. This sequence encodes CASSEAREFYGYTF.

The J gene is TRBJ2-1, the V gene TRBV4-3, with D perhaps TRBD2 (6 bases). Germline V gene sequence: CDR1 LGHNA, CDR2 YSLEER. Trimming cost V 0 bases and J 15 bases, with 18 bases left between them. CDR3 length: 14 amino acids. The CDR3: CASSQDHGGRGLFF. For the CDR3, the DNA is TGCGCCAGCAGCCAAGATCACGGCGGTCGGGGACTGTTCTTC.

The chain has TRBV14 and TRBJ1-2; 7 bases are shared with TRBD1. Germline V CDR1 and CDR2: SGHDN, FVKESK. The CDR3 is made up of 14 amino acids. Unmatched junction bases numbered 11, after V lost 5 bases and J lost 8 bases. The CDR3: CASSGGTAPKGYTF. Written as DNA, the CDR3 is TGTGCCAGCAGCGGAGGGACAGCCCCTAAGGGCTACACCTTC.

The rearrangement joins TRBV7-9 to TRBJ1-1, with 7 nucleotides matching TRBD1. Germline CDR1 is SEHNR and CDR2 is FQNEAQ (reference sequence). Trimming removed 6 bases from V and 1 base from J; junction bases left unmatched: 5. The length of the CDR3 is 14 residues. This CDR3 is CASRETGENTEAFF. CDR3 coding DNA: TGTGCCAGCAGGGAAACAGGGGAGAACACTGAAGCTTTCTTT.

This chain links TRBV5-5 with TRBJ1-3; D not certain. This CDR3 comprises 16 residues. V shed 4 bases and J shed 0 bases, with 14 bases lying between them. Germline V gene sequence: CDR1 SGHKS, CDR2 YYEKEE (reference sequence). The CDR3 bases are TGTGCCAGCAGCATAAACAACTACCGCTCTGGAAACACCATATATTTT. Its protein product is CASSINNYRSGNTIYF.

The chain has TRBV9 and TRBJ1-6, with D tentatively TRBD1 (6 bases). The germline CDR1 and CDR2 sequences are SGDLS and YYNGEE. This CDR3 has 20 amino acids. Trimming removed 0 bases at V and 9 bases at J, with 28 bases between. This CDR3 is CASSVDPLGTFGVGGSPLHF. The CDR3 DNA reads TGTGCCAGCAGCGTAGACCCCCTCGGGACATTCGGGGTGGGTGGTTCACCCCTCCACTTT.

The gene calls are TRBV7-9 and TRBJ1-1; D perhaps matches TRBD1 (6 bases). The CDR3 runs to 14 residues. Trimming took off 3 bases at V and 5 bases at J, with 13 bases between the two ends. CDR1 is SEHNR, CDR2 FQNEAQ, per germline (reference sequence). This CDR3 reads CASSLDSFGTEAFF. The CDR3 DNA is TGTGCCAGCAGCTTGGACAGTTTTGGAACTGAAGCTTTCTTT.

The chain is built from TRBV19 and TRBJ1-2, with 7 positions matching TRBD1. With 7 bases clipped from V and 2 bases from J, the junction kept 7 bases outside the gene matches. Germline CDR1 reads LNHDA; CDR2 reads SQIVND (reference sequence). The CDR3 has 14 residues. This CDR3 reads CASNTGVPNYGYTF. The CDR3, as DNA: TGTGCCAGTAATACAGGGGTCCCCAACTATGGCTACACCTTC.

The chain uses TRBV6-5 and TRBJ1-1, with a weak D call TRBD1 (6 bases). The CDR3 is 12 residues long. Trimming took off 6 bases at V and 7 bases at J, with 12 bases between the two ends. Germline assignment: CDR1 MNHEY and CDR2 SVGAGI. The CDR3 sequence is CASRGMDSEAFF. In DNA, the CDR3 is TGTGCCAGCAGGGGAATGGACAGTGAAGCTTTCTTT.